This TCR beta chain was identified in a study of T cell repertoires in cytomegalovirus infection. Study-wide background: Well-studied HLA-B-restricted epitopes and recently identified HLA-C-restricted epitopes of CMV were both used in the study. Public TCR beta signatures were indicative of both CMV infection and a matching HLA type. Findings and caveats of the study: Dominating the ex vivo response were TCR beta clonotypes that were CMV-specific and HLA-C-restricted. Summed frequency of shared TCR beta families picked out CMV carriers who also had the relevant HLA.

This clonotype was found many times. Its specificity is not known. One entry per CDR3 protein, called by TCRdb with MiXCR from the reads. Of about 920,000 distinct CDR3 sequences detected, approximately 33% appear once; the ten largest clones hold about an eighth. The V and J ends lost 5 bases and 3 bases respectively, with 10 bases between them. The CDR3 is 13 amino acids. Germline CDR1 SGHTA, CDR2 FQGNSA. Source: cultured CD8+ T cells from PBMCs, taken from culture after CMV antigen stimulation. The clonotype comes from a human donor in good health (CMV status not recorded). Some clones in this sample may be carry-over from other donors' samples. The rearrangement links TRBV7-2 to TRBJ1-1; D is unclear. The CDR3 protein is CASSLTGYTEAFF. The DNA for the CDR3 is TGTGCCAGCAGCCTAACGGGGTACACTGAAGCTTTCTTT.